This paragraph covers one TCR beta chain sequence. Its antigen is not identified. The sample belongs to a study of shared clonotypes between healthy human individuals. Study-wide results and limits: Despite large depth, sorted-subset datasets appeared incompletely sequenced.

All donors qualified as healthy HIV-negative adults and had experienced no recent acute infections or vaccinations. CDR1 and CDR2 from the germline V gene are SQVTM and ANQGSEA. The V end was cut by 2 bases, the J end by 9 bases, with 14 bases between. CDR3 size: 13 residues. Sorted-subset replicate PCRs used about 200 ng DNA, approximately 33,000 T cell genomes. Original methodology: Quality scores were absent from the junction-only immunoSEQ sequences, so filtering differed. The assay was immunoSEQ multiplex PCR, and TCRdb's table has in-frame clones only and misses some. V and J calls and clone size are those listed in that table; D and trimming were worked out from the DNA. Seen here are over a million clones, around 98% observed once, and the top ten hold 0.4% to 0.55%.

Sequencing used naive CD4+ T cells sorted from blood. Subset reported: CD45RA+ positively selected. The TCR comes from a man aged 25-45 years in good health. The chain joins TRBV29-1 to TRBJ2-4, with D possibly TRBD1 on 5 matching bases. The CDR3 sequence: CSVERQGRSIQYF. The CDR3 region has the DNA TGCAGCGTTGAAAGGCAGGGTAGGAGCATTCAGTACTTC.